This T cell receptor beta chain is drawn from a study of blood T cell repertoires in COVID-19 (dated by TCRdb to 2019 to 2021). Broadly, across the study: Collaborator samples came from the United States, Italy and Spain and covered acute and convalescent phases of COVID-19. The prospective study material was composed of cDNA or gDNA derived from T cells, B-cell-depleted T cells, or PBMCs. Subjects who had been exposed to COVID-19, were actively infected with it, or had recovered from it provided the deeply sampled blood TCRbeta repertoires that made up the dataset. The repertoires were released in a freely available public database intended as a resource for research on the immune response to SARS-CoV-2. Samples came from the ongoing ImmuneRACE study (first 160 participants) plus 1,254 subjects from 6 global collaborators. The sample metadata nearly always contained a de-identified subject ID, COVID-19 status, age in years and sex. Where available, HLA class I and class II types were taken from metadata supplied by the sample provider and were not determined by assay-based typing.

For this clone: No cognate antigen has been identified for it. No quality values exist for individual bases; no much larger clone is one base distant.

TCRbeta CDR3 regions were amplified from genomic DNA by means of the immunoSEQ Assay, a bias-controlled multiplex PCR. On the study's bioinformatics: The number of nucleated cells in each sample was estimated by amplification of reference gene primers within the assay. To quantify the absolute abundance of each unique TCRbeta CDR3 rearrangement, sequence reads were collapsed and filtered. For each sample, productive Simpson clonality was calculated as the square root of Simpson's diversity index across productive rearrangements. The table was pulled from immuneACCESS by TCRdb, which kept in-frame rearrangements only. Such tables lose some clones; where checked, under half of the loss comes from unresolved V genes, and the rest has no known cause. V and J calls and clone size are those listed in that table; D and trimming were worked out from the DNA. The sample data list roughly 670,000 clones, and more than 80% of these were observed just once. The top ten clones comprise about 0.26% of the sample.

Collaborating institutions collected whole blood in K2EDTA tubes following their own protocols. For TCRbeta analysis, collaborators shipped samples as frozen whole blood, isolated PBMCs, or DNA extracted from either of those sample types. Counted from cysteine to phenylalanine, this CDR3 has 13 amino acids. The read is trimmed to its CDR3 DNA, 39 bases read in frame from base 1. The junction carries 7 bases between V and J, which are trimmed by 1 base and 3 bases respectively. CDR1 and CDR2 are read off the germline V gene as MNHEY and SVGAGI. The investigation overall reported the following: How much clinical and demographic metadata was included differed by source and by participant, and the metadata was provided uncurated.

The sequencing input was peripheral blood. The chain is assembled from TRBV6-5 and TRBJ2-7; TRBD1 is possibly the D segment (6 matching bases). The TCR sequence derives from a woman aged 18-35 years with acute or convalescent COVID-19. The CDR3 sequence is CASSYLQGYEQYF. The sequenced DNA: TGTGCCAGCAGTTACTTACAGGGCTACGAGCAGTACTTC.